The entry that follows covers one T cell receptor (beta chain) sequence. Its antigen is still unknown. No much larger clonotype is one base removed from it; base qualities were not supplied. This sample stems from a study of response to subunit inactivated influenza vaccine (dated by TCRdb to the late 2010s). Regarding the research as a whole: Deep quantitative T cell receptor repertoire profiling was used in the study to track responses to a trivalent subunit inactivated influenza vaccine.

V loses 3 bases of germline sequence and J loses 3 bases, and the interval between the two ends is 11 bases. The CDR3 has 13 amino acids, counting the end cysteine and phenylalanine. Of the read, only the CDR3 DNA is kept; its 39 bases are in frame from base 1. The germline V gene (reference sequence) yields DFQATT for CDR1 and SNEGSKA for CDR2. Libraries were constructed by RT-PCR. The sequencing machine was an Illumina HiSeq 2500. The public sequencing data were trimmed at Q25 with fastp and processed into clonotypes with MiXCR by TCRdb, which kept only in-frame beta chains. Rows are unified per CDR3 protein, each entry keeping the most common DNA and genes. The sample table records approximately 500,000 distinct CDR3 sequences; around 21% of these occur just once. The ten largest make up about 2.8% of the sample. The full study reports these points: According to the authors, only a limited number of new T cells may be recruited by each seasonal influenza vaccination.

The same sample was also used in a study of T cells expressing NK-cell markers. That second publication adds: TCR beta cDNA libraries were prepared using 5'RACE template switching, which introduced a universal primer site and unique molecular identifiers. TCR beta-chain repertoires were profiled in sorted CD3+CD56+NKG2C+, CD3+CD56+NKG2C- and CD3+CD56-NKG2C+ T-cell subsets from fewer than 10 donors. Among the eight sequenced donors, seven were HCMV-seropositive and one was HCMV-seronegative. To restrict sorting to alphabetaTCR-expressing T cells, an anti-gammadeltaTCR antibody was added in several experiments. In over 5 donors, the dominant CD3+CD56+NKG2C+ clonotypes were among the top 10 CD8+ clonotypes and accounted for about 1.0-7.5% of CD8+ T cells. Those dominant clonotypes were again the most abundant among CD3+CD56-NKG2C+ cells in a few donors, at about 25-65%. Whether the expanded NKG2C-expressing T cell clones were specific for HCMV antigens remained unclear. All eight donors whose samples were sequenced were randomly selected healthy volunteers, three of them men and five women. A commercial ELISA kit detecting HCMV-specific IgG in serum was used to determine HCMV serostatus. Peripheral blood mononuclear cells were isolated from blood by Ficoll density gradient centrifugation. Magnetic immunoseparation with Miltenyi isolation kits was used to isolate CD4+ and CD8+ T cells from PBMC. cDNA synthesis was primed from the TCR beta constant segment, followed by two successive PCR amplification steps. Libraries were sequenced as 2 x 150 bp reads on Illumina HiSeq 2000/2500, MiSeq or NextSeq. MIGEC handled demultiplexing of the reads and grouping by UMI, while MiTCR was used to assemble and quantify clonotypes. To exclude erroneous sequences, any TCR cDNA sequence not supported by at least two reads was discarded. Downstream repertoire analysis used the tcR package, and clonotypes were matched across fractions by CDR3 nucleotide sequence plus V segment. VDJmatch was used to annotate antigen specificity against VDJdb, with one amino acid substitution in CDR3 permitted.

This sequence uses TRBV20-1 and TRBJ1-1, with TRBD1 tentatively as D gene (5 bases match). Here the sequenced sample was CD4+ T cells sorted from PBMCs, taken roughly 12 days after vaccination. The receptor's source is a man in his forties or fifties who received an inactivated influenza vaccine. Donor details come from another sample of the same person, matched by shared clones. The CDR3 is CSASHGGYTEAFF. In nucleotides, the sequence is TGCAGTGCTAGTCATGGGGGTTACACTGAAGCTTTCTTT.